The 20 T cell receptor beta chains below all came from one sample that was sequenced in a study of OX40 agonist ivuxolimab in advanced cancers. Some clones are missing from TCRdb's copy, which holds only in-frame ones; the method was immunoSEQ multiplex PCR. Counted here are about 62,000 clones, around 85% occurring once; the ten biggest clones make up 4%. Sample: CD4+ or CD8+ T cells sorted from blood, taken in a trial of the OX40 agonist ivuxolimab. These receptors were obtained from an adult with an advanced solid tumor such as melanoma, head and neck, liver or kidney cancer.

A single count supports this clone. The genes are TRBV5-6 and TRBJ2-3; a weak D match, TRBD2 (7 bases). The length of the CDR3 is 16 residues. Germline loops: CDR1 SGHDT, CDR2 YYEEEE. V was shortened by 4 bases and J by 4 bases, with 19 bases between the two germline ends. CDR3 region: CASSPTGGGGSDTQYF. CDR3 bases: TGTGCCAGCAGCCCGACTGGCGGGGGCGGCTCAGATACGCAGTATTTT. The full variable domain, with the rest looked up from reference TRBV5-6 and TRBJ2-3, is DAGVTQSPTHLIKTRGQQVTLRCSPKSGHDTVSWYQQALGQGPQFIFQYYEEEERQRGNFPDRFSGHQFPNYSSELNVNALLLGDSALYLCASSPTGGGGSDTQYFGPGTRLTVL.

This sequence joins TRBV2 and TRBJ1-4, with 9 nucleotides matching TRBD1. The CDR3 extends over 13 amino acids. Germline V gene sequence: CDR1 SNHLY, CDR2 FYNNEI. V trimming: 8 bases; J trimming: 5 bases; junction bases outside the gene matches: 3. CDR3 nucleotides: TGTGCCAGCGTGGACAGGGGAAATGAAAAACTGTTTTTT. Translated: CASVDRGNEKLFF.

V usage is TRBV19 and J usage is TRBJ1-2; the match to TRBD1 covers 12 bases. V shed 4 bases and J 8 bases; nucleotides not matched to a gene: 8. The germline CDR1 and CDR2 sequences are LNHDA and SQIVND (reference sequence). The CDR3 extends over 15 amino acids. The DNA for the CDR3 is TGTGCCAGTAGTACACCGGGACAGGGGGCGCGAGGCTACACCTTC. Protein product: CASSTPGQGARGYTF.

In regard to this clone: The sample holds other DNA sequences that translate to the same CDR3. This chain links TRBV19 with TRBJ1-5, with D perhaps TRBD1 (5 bases). Germline loops: CDR1 LNHDA, CDR2 SQIVND (reference sequence). V gave up 3 bases and J gave up 5 bases, with 11 bases separating them. The CDR3 extends over 14 amino acids. The CDR3 nucleotides read TGTGCCAGTAGTATCTGGGACGGAGATCAGCCCCAGCATTTT. Amino acid sequence: CASSIWDGDQPQHF.

The chain carries TRBV2 and TRBJ2-7; 11 bases agree with TRBD2. Germline V gives CDR1 SNHLY, CDR2 FYNNEI. The ends lost 6 bases at V and 9 bases at J; junction bases unmatched: 13. The CDR3 has 15 residues. The CDR3, as DNA: TGTGCCAGCAGCCCCCTTAGCGGGGGGGCTCAGCGGCAGTACTTC. It yields the protein CASSPLSGGAQRQYF.

The chain joins TRBV11-3 to TRBJ2-2, with D perhaps TRBD1 (6 bases). The V end was cut by 6 bases, the J end by 5 bases, with 7 bases between. Per germline, CDR1 SGHNT and CDR2 YENEEA. There are 12 residues in the CDR3. The CDR3 sequence: CASSQGTGELFF. The CDR3 coding sequence is TGTGCCAGCAGTCAGGGGACCGGGGAGCTGTTTTTT.

The gene calls are TRBV2 and TRBJ2-3, with a tentative D call TRBD2 (6 bases). Germline V gives CDR1 SNHLY, CDR2 FYNNEI. The CDR3 has 14 residues. V was cut by 7 bases and J by 5 bases, with 16 bases left in between. CDR3 amino acids: CASKRFGSEDTQYF. In DNA, the CDR3 is TGTGCCAGCAAGCGGTTCGGGAGTGAAGATACGCAGTATTTT.

The genes are TRBV7-8 and TRBJ2-5; 7 bases agree with TRBD2. CDR3 length: 15 amino acids. CDR1 and CDR2 from the germline V gene are SGHVS and FQNEAQ. J was trimmed by 2 bases and V by 7 bases; bases with no gene match: 10. The chain's CDR3 is CASIPPGGLQETQYF. In DNA form, the CDR3 reads TGTGCCAGCATCCCACCGGGAGGACTTCAAGAGACCCAGTACTTC.

This clone showed up just once. This chain connects TRBV7-8 to TRBJ2-5; 12 nucleotides align to TRBD1. The end of the DNA aligns better with TRBJ2-7, so the J call may be wrong. CDR3 length: 16 residues. CDR1 is SGHVS and CDR2 is FQNEAQ in the germline V gene. This CDR3 reads CASSLGGTGGLYEQYF. In DNA form, the CDR3 reads TGTGCCAGCAGCTTAGGAGGGACAGGGGGCCTCTACGAGCAGTACTTC.

V is TRBV7-8 and J is TRBJ2-5, with D hard to call. The DNA end favors TRBJ2-7, so the J call may be wrong. Germline loops: CDR1 SGHVS, CDR2 FQNEAQ. The length of the CDR3 is 13 residues. CDR3 in DNA: TGTGCCAGCAGCTTACCCTCCAAGTACGAGCAGTACTTC. It translates to CASSLPSKYEQYF.

The chain joins TRBV11-3 to TRBJ2-1; TRBD2 aligns across 9 bases. The CDR3 is 13 residues long. Germline CDR1 SGHNT, CDR2 YENEEA. Trimming cost V 7 bases and J 8 bases; bases outside gene matches: 6. CDR3 bases: TGTGCCAGCACGCGGGGGGGGTCGGATGAGCAGTTCTTC. Translated, it gives CASTRGGSDEQFF.

This chain uses TRBV6-5 with TRBJ2-6; D unresolved. Germline V gives CDR1 MNHEY, CDR2 SVGAGI. This CDR3 has 16 residues. V lost 2 bases and J lost 4, with 12 bases in between. CDR3 residues: CASSYDRHPGANVLTF. CDR3 DNA sequence: TGTGCCAGCAGTTACGACCGCCACCCAGGGGCCAACGTCCTGACTTTC.

This chain connects TRBV7-2 to TRBJ2-5, with D hard to call. The CDR3 sequence is 14 residues long. The germline V and J ends were trimmed by 0 bases and 5 bases, with 10 bases remaining between them. Germline V gene lookup returns CDR1 SGHTA and CDR2 FQGNSA. The CDR3 nucleotides are TGTGCCAGCAGCTTAGCGATACTCCGCGAGACCCAGTACTTC. Its protein product is CASSLAILRETQYF.

Only one count was recorded for this clone. The V gene is TRBV7-2, the J gene TRBJ1-2, with 8 bases identical to TRBD1. The CDR3 totals 14 residues. The V gene's germline CDR1 is SGHTA and CDR2 FQGNSA. With 5 bases clipped from V and 6 bases from J, the junction kept 8 bases outside the gene matches. CDR3 sequence reads: CASSVDRGLDGYTF. DNA for the CDR3: TGTGCCAGCAGCGTAGACAGGGGTTTGGATGGCTACACCTTC. The complete variable domain, with remaining parts taken from reference TRBV7-2 and TRBJ1-2, reads GAGVSQSPSNKVTEKGKDVELRCDPISGHTALYWYRQSLGQGLEFLIYFQGNSAPDKSGLPSDRFSAERTGGSVSTLTIQRTQQEDSAVYLCASSVDRGLDGYTFGSGTRLTVV.

The genes are TRBV7-3 and TRBJ1-5; TRBD1 matches 7 bases. Trimming at V came to 0 bases and at J to 5 bases, leaving 4 bases not matched to a gene. The CDR3 sequence is 15 residues long. Germline CDR1 reads SGHTA; CDR2 reads FQGTGA. Here the CDR3 DNA reads TGTGCCAGCAGCTTAACAGGGGGCGCCGATCAGCCCCAGCATTTT. Its protein is CASSLTGGADQPQHF.

This chain links TRBV2 with TRBJ2-1; D call uncertain. This CDR3 comprises 10 residues. From germline, CDR1 is SNHLY and CDR2 FYNNEI. V gave up 3 bases and J gave up 8 bases, with 2 bases separating them. CDR3 nucleotides: TGTGCCAGCAGTGATTATGAGCAGTTCTTC. Amino acid sequence: CASSDYEQFF.

This chain joins TRBV18 and TRBJ2-6, with TRBD1 matching 8 bases. Germline V CDR1 and CDR2: KGHSH, LQKENI. The CDR3 spans 16 residues. V lost 4 bases and J lost 4; bases outside the gene matches: 6. In DNA, the CDR3 is TGTGCCAGCTCACAGTTCAGGGGGCCCGGGGCCAACGTCCTGACTTTC. This codes for CASSQFRGPGANVLTF.

The DNA for the CDR3 is TGCAGCGTTAGCGGGCAAGAGACCCAGTACTTC. Protein: CSVSGQETQYF. The rearrangement links TRBV29-1 to TRBJ2-5; D is possibly TRBD2 (6 bases). The CDR3 is 11 amino acids. Germline-derived CDR1 and CDR2 are SQVTM and ANQGSEA. V was pared by 5 bases and J by 2 bases, with 6 bases between.

This chain links TRBV7-2 with TRBJ2-2; 12 positions match TRBD2. The V gene's germline CDR1 is SGHTA and CDR2 FQGNSA. The CDR3 runs 18 residues. V lost 5 bases, J lost 2 bases, and 9 bases stayed unmatched. The CDR3 region is CASSLLTSGGSNTGELFF. CDR3 bases: TGTGCCAGCAGCCTACTGACTAGCGGGGGCTCCAACACCGGGGAGCTGTTTTTT.

This clone has just a few counts. J is TRBJ2-7 and V is TRBV9; TRBD1 agrees at 10 bases. The V and J ends lost 2 bases and 9 bases, in that order; junction bases with no gene match: 11. The CDR3 has 15 amino acids. Germline assignment: CDR1 SGDLS and CDR2 YYNGEE. The CDR3 DNA is TGTGCCAGCAGCGTTTTACCAAGACAGGGGGCTTTGCAGTACTTC. Translation gives CASSVLPRQGALQYF.